A selection of T cell receptor beta chains follows, all from one sample in a study of a mutant IDH1 vaccine in newly diagnosed glioma. Generated by immunoSEQ multiplex PCR, the TCRdb table keeps only in-frame clones and is missing some. The table shows roughly 99,000 clones, with 70% to 90% occurring only once. This specimen consisted of PBMCs, obtained from a glioma patient treated with radiotherapy, temozolomide or both. The receptors come from a woman aged 45-65 years with glioma. Each CDR3 is given with its conserved first and last residue. D genes are given only for firm matches. Clone size appears in some rows only: once, few, many, or a class for an expanded clone.

d_gene: .; len: 14; j_gene: TRBJ2-1; abundance: .; v_gene: TRBV19; CDR3nt: TGTGCCAGTAGTATCAGGGGTCCTTACAATGAGCAGTTCTTC; CDR3aa: CASSIRGPYNEQFF
d_gene: .; len: 16; j_gene: TRBJ2-7; abundance: .; v_gene: TRBV13; CDR3nt: TGTGCCAGCAGCCTCCAACCCGGGGGATCAGGCTACGAGCAGTACTTC; CDR3aa: CASSLQPGGSGYEQYF
d_gene: .; len: 16; j_gene: TRBJ2-1; abundance: .; v_gene: TRBV28; CDR3nt: TGTGCCAGCAGTTTAGGAGGGAGCCCCGCCTACAATGAGCAGTTCTTC; CDR3aa: CASSLGGSPAYNEQFF
d_gene: TRBD1; len: 14; j_gene: TRBJ1-1; abundance: .; v_gene: TRBV7-2; CDR3nt: TGTGCCAGCAGCCCCCGACAGGGAGCCACTGAAGCTTTCTTT; CDR3aa: CASSPRQGATEAFF
d_gene: .; len: 15; j_gene: TRBJ2-7; abundance: .; v_gene: TRBV7-2; CDR3nt: TGTGCCAGCAGCTTAGATCGCGTAAGCTCCTACGAGCAGTACTTC; CDR3aa: CASSLDRVSSYEQYF
d_gene: .; len: 16; j_gene: TRBJ2-7; abundance: .; v_gene: TRBV9; CDR3nt: TGTGCCAGCAGCGTAGGAAACCCTAGCCACGATTACGAGCAGTACTTC; CDR3aa: CASSVGNPSHDYEQYF
d_gene: .; len: 16; j_gene: TRBJ1-3; abundance: few; v_gene: TRBV7-6; CDR3nt: TGTGCCAGCAGCTTAATGACACAGATCTCTGGAAACACCATATATTTT; CDR3aa: CASSLMTQISGNTIYF
d_gene: TRBD1; len: 15; j_gene: TRBJ1-3; abundance: once; v_gene: TRBV19; CDR3nt: TGTGCCAGTAGTATCTGGACGGACAGGGGAAACACCATATATTTT; CDR3aa: CASSIWTDRGNTIYF
d_gene: TRBD2; len: 15; j_gene: TRBJ2-7; abundance: .; v_gene: TRBV6-5; CDR3nt: TGTGCCAGCAGTCGTTCCCCTAGCGGGAGGTACGAGCAGTACTTC; CDR3aa: CASSRSPSGRYEQYF
d_gene: .; len: 14; j_gene: TRBJ1-2; abundance: .; v_gene: TRBV15; CDR3nt: TGTGCCACCAGCGAAGACACTAACAACTATGGCTACACCTTC; CDR3aa: CATSEDTNNYGYTF
d_gene: TRBD2; len: 15; j_gene: TRBJ2-7; abundance: .; v_gene: TRBV11-2; CDR3nt: TGTGCCAGCAGCCAAACGGCTAGCGGGACGAGGGAGCAGTACTTC; CDR3aa: CASSQTASGTREQYF
d_gene: TRBD2; len: 20; j_gene: TRBJ2-7; abundance: .; v_gene: TRBV30; CDR3nt: TGTGCCTGGAACCGGGGACTAGCGGGAGGGCCTACTCGGCACTCCTACGAGCAGTACTTC; CDR3aa: CAWNRGLAGGPTRHSYEQYF